This T cell receptor beta chain is from a study of PD-L1 blockade in urothelial cancer. At the level of the study: Patients with male sex and bladder-origin urothelial cancer accounted for most of the roughly 29 enrolled.

Assay: immunoSEQ multiplex PCR; the TCRdb copy retains only in-frame clones and omits some. This sample has tens of thousands of clones, with 80% to 95% found just once. Time point indicated: peripheral blood 6 weeks after treatment start. The J segment lost 3 bases and the V segment lost 0 bases, leaving 5 bases of the junction unmatched. This CDR3 is built from 18 residues. The germline CDR1 and CDR2 sequences are SGDLS and YYNGEE. The sample consisted of PBMCs, taken around atezolizumab (anti-PD-L1) treatment. The chain combines TRBV9 with TRBJ2-2; 13 nucleotides align to TRBD2. The clonotype was recovered from a woman of 80 years or more with urothelial cancer. The CDR3 loop reads CASSVEHGTSGDTGELFF. In DNA, the CDR3 is TGTGCCAGCAGCGTAGAACACGGGACTAGCGGGGACACCGGGGAGCTGTTTTTT.